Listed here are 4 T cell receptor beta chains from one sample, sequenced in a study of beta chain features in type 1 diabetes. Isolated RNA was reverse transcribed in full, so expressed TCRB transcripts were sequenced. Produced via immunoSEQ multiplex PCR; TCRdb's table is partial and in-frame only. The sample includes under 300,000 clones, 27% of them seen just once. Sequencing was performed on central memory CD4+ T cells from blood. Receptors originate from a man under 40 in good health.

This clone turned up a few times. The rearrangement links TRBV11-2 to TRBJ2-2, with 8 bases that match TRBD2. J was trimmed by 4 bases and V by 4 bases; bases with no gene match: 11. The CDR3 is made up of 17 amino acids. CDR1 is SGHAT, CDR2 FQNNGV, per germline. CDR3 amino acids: CASSYHFAGGSTGELFF. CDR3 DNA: TGTGCCAGCAGCTATCACTTTGCGGGAGGATCCACCGGGGAGCTGTTTTTT.

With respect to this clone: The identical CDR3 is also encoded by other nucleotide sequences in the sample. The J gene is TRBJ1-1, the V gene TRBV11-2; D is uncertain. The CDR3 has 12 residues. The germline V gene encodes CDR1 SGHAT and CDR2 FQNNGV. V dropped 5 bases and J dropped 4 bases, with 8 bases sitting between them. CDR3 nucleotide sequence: TGTGCCAGCAGCCTCAGAGGCACTGAAGCTTTCTTT. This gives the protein CASSLRGTEAFF.

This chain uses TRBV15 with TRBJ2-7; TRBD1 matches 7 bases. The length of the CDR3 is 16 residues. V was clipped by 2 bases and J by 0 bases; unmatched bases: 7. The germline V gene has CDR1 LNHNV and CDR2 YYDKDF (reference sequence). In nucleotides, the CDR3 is TGTGCCACCAGCAGATATGGGGGACAGAGCTCCTACGAGCAGTACTTC. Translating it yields CATSRYGGQSSYEQYF.

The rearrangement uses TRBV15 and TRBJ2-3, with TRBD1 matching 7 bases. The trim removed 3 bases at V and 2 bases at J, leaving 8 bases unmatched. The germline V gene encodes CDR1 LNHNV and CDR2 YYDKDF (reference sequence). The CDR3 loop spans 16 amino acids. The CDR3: CATSRGLDRSTDTQYF. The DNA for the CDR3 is TGTGCCACCAGCAGGGGCTTGGACAGGTCCACAGATACGCAGTATTTT.